Listed here are 10 T cell receptor beta chains from one sample, sequenced in a study of read filtering for tumor transcriptome and immune sequencing. From around 0.4 ug of RNA, a library with molecular barcoded alpha/delta and beta/gamma adaptors was made. From the reads, TCRdb called clonotypes with MiXCR, one entry per CDR3 protein. The data contain fewer than 45,000 distinct CDR3 sequences, about an eighth of them singletons. Material for sequencing was a population of CD138-negative cells sorted from bone marrow. The receptors stem from a donor over 35 with multiple myeloma.

V and J are TRBV5-5 and TRBJ2-2; D is ambiguous. Germline loops: CDR1 SGHKS, CDR2 YYEKEE (reference sequence). The CDR3 extends over 13 amino acids. V lost 6 bases, J lost 3 bases, and 9 bases lay in between. The CDR3 nucleotides are TGTGCCAGCACCAAAGTGGACACCGGGGAGCTGTTTTTT. Residues: CASTKVDTGELFF.

In its sample, this clonotype was seen a few times. This may be a read error, as it is one base from a much larger clone. CDR3 sequence reads: CASNFNNGQFF. CDR3 in DNA: TGTGCCAGCAACTTTAACAATGGGCAGTTCTTC. The V call is TRBV7-8, the J call TRBJ2-1; D unresolved. Germline V gene lookup returns CDR1 SGHVS and CDR2 FQNEAQ. The CDR3 contains 11 residues.

In its sample, this clonotype was seen many times. This sequence joins TRBV7-2 and TRBJ2-3; D tentatively reads TRBD1 or TRBD2 (6 bases each). Trimming shortened V by 5 bases and J by 5 bases, and 17 bases separated the two germline ends. From germline, CDR1 is SGHTA and CDR2 FQGNSA. This CDR3 has 15 amino acids. CDR3 in amino acids: CASSRATGAGDTQYF. The CDR3 DNA reads TGTGCCAGCAGCCGAGCTACGGGGGCTGGAGATACGCAGTATTTT.

This clonotype was detected many times. CDR3 bases: TGCAGCGTTGAAGAACGAGGTCAGCCCCAGCATTTT. This translates into CSVEERGQPQHF. V gene TRBV29-1 combines with J gene TRBJ1-5; no clear D gene. Germline values: CDR1 SQVTM, CDR2 ANQGSEA. The V end was cut by 0 bases, the J end by 6 bases, with 6 bases between. The CDR3 spans 12 residues.

This clonotype occurred many times. This rearrangement joins TRBV10-3 to TRBJ2-1, with unresolved D. CDR1 and CDR2 (germline): ENHRY, SYGVKD. This CDR3 is 13 amino acids long. The V gene lost 8 bases and the J gene lost 3 bases, with 11 bases spanning the gap. For the CDR3, the DNA is TGTGCCATCGGAGACGGCGACTACAATGAGCAGTTCTTC. Translation gives CAIGDGDYNEQFF.

This clonotype came up many times. The gene calls are TRBV5-1 and TRBJ2-3; D may be TRBD2 (7 bases). The germline gives CDR1 SGHRS, CDR2 YFSETQ. The CDR3 length is 13 residues. Trimming removed 10 bases at V and 5 bases at J, with 17 bases between. CDR3 sequence: CASAGGLVDTQYF. The CDR3 DNA sequence: TGCGCCTCCGCCGGGGGGCTGGTAGATACGCAGTATTTT.

Comment on this clonotype: A far larger clone is one nucleotide away, so this likely arose from a read error. The chain carries TRBV7-2 and TRBJ2-1; D is uncertain. Trimming shortened V by 8 bases and J by 3 bases, and 14 bases separated the two germline ends. This CDR3 has 14 residues. The V gene's germline CDR1 is SGHTA and CDR2 FQGNSA. The CDR3 nucleotides are TGTGCCAGCGGCCCCCCACCGCTCTACAATGAGCAGTTCTTC. It codes for CASGPPPLYNEQFF. Filled out from reference TRBV7-2 and TRBJ2-1, the complete variable domain reads GAGVSQSPSNKVTEKGKDVELRCDPISGHTALYWYRQSLGQGLEFLIYFQGNSAPDKSGLPSDRFSAERTGGSVSTLTIQRTQQEDSAVYLCASGPPPLYNEQFFGPGTRLTVL.

On this clonotype itself: A much larger clonotype is one base distant, so this may be a read error. The chain has TRBV20-1 and TRBJ1-5; no definite D call. V was trimmed by 1 base and J by 5 bases, leaving 9 bases between them. The CDR3 has 13 amino acids. Germline loops: CDR1 DFQATT, CDR2 SNEGSKA (reference sequence). The CDR3 is CSARVVVDQPQHF. The DNA for the CDR3 is TGCAGTGCTAGAGTTGTAGTGGATCAGCCCCAGCATTTT.

Remarks on this clonotype: This could be a read error, since a much larger clone is one nucleotide away. The chain couples TRBV6-4 to TRBJ2-3, with D possibly being TRBD2 (6 bases). The CDR3 extends over 15 amino acids. Looked up from germline, CDR1 is MRHNA and CDR2 is SNTAGT. CDR3 DNA sequence: TGTGCCGGCAGTGATGGGCGGAGGGATACAGATACGCAGTATTTT. The encoded protein is CAGSDGRRDTDTQYF.

This clonotype was counted ten times or more. The V gene is TRBV29-1, the J gene TRBJ1-5; possible D gene TRBD1, 6 bases. Germline V gene sequence: CDR1 SQVTM, CDR2 ANQGSEA. The length of the CDR3 is 12 residues. The V end was cut by 4 bases, the J end by 5 bases, with 9 bases between. The CDR3 loop reads CSVGGGDQPQHF. The CDR3 DNA sequence: TGCAGCGTTGGAGGGGGGGATCAGCCCCAGCATTTT.